The 20 T cell receptor beta chains presented below share a single source sample, sequenced in a study of cytomegalovirus exposure and HLA in healthy donors. With 60 Vbeta and 13 Jbeta primers, the PCR was carried out. Repertoires were generated with immunoSEQ multiplex PCR, while TCRdb's copy carries only in-frame clones and drops some. The sample features roughly 77,000 clones, with about 5% in its top ten. The sequencing sample was made of PBMCs. The receptors derive from a man aged 30 to 45 in good health and CMV-seronegative.

This chain links TRBV6-5 with TRBJ1-2, with TRBD1 identical over 10 bases. The CDR3 covers 15 residues. Germline V CDR1 and CDR2: MNHEY, SVGAGI. With V trimmed by 5 bases and J by 4 bases, 7 bases remained unmatched. The CDR3 nucleotides are TGTGCCAGCAGTCCGCCGACAGGGGGCTCCTATGGCTACACCTTC. It codes for CASSPPTGGSYGYTF.

The chain combines TRBV6-5 with TRBJ1-5; D gene ambiguous. Deletions cut 5 bases from V and 6 bases from J, with 14 bases between. The CDR3 has 14 amino acids. Germline loops: CDR1 MNHEY, CDR2 SVGAGI. CDR3 residues: CASSEVSVRQPQHF. The CDR3, as DNA: TGTGCCAGCAGTGAAGTATCGGTTCGTCAGCCCCAGCATTTT.

The CDR3 loop is CASRQGQGETQYF. The CDR3 nucleotides read TGTGCCAGCAGACAAGGACAGGGGGAGACCCAGTACTTC. The V call is TRBV6-1, the J call TRBJ2-5, with 9 bases identical to TRBD1. With 6 bases clipped from V and 5 bases from J, the junction kept 4 bases outside the gene matches. Per germline, CDR1 MNHNS and CDR2 SASEGT. The CDR3 consists of 13 residues.

The gene calls are TRBV19 and TRBJ1-5; D is perhaps TRBD1 (6 bases). The CDR3 extends over 17 amino acids. The V and J ends lost 2 bases and 6 bases respectively, with 20 bases between them. The germline V gene has CDR1 LNHDA and CDR2 SQIVND (reference sequence). The CDR3 sequence is CASSITQGRRAAQPQHF. CDR3 nucleotides: TGTGCCAGTAGTATAACTCAGGGGAGAAGGGCCGCTCAGCCCCAGCATTTT.

The V call is TRBV19, the J call TRBJ1-5; 9 nucleotides line up with TRBD1. V lost 4 bases to trimming and J lost 6 bases; unmatched junction nucleotides: 10. The CDR3 has 16 amino acids. CDR1 is LNHDA, CDR2 SQIVND, per germline (reference sequence). Here the CDR3 reads CASSRTNRGQGQPQHF. Written as DNA, the CDR3 is TGTGCCAGTAGTAGAACCAACAGGGGGCAGGGTCAGCCCCAGCATTTT. Complete variable domain (other parts from reference TRBV19 and TRBJ1-5): DGGITQSPKYLFRKEGQNVTLSCEQNLNHDAMYWYRQDPGQGLRLIYYSQIVNDFQKGDIAEGYSVSREKKESFPLTVTSAQKNPTAFYLCASSRTNRGQGQPQHFGDGTRLSIL.

The chain links TRBV5-1 to TRBJ2-1, with 12 bases aligning to TRBD2. Germline V lookup: CDR1 SGHRS, CDR2 YFSETQ. CDR3 length equals 17 residues. V was pared by 5 bases and J by 3 bases, with 9 bases of the junction left unmatched. CDR3 loop: CASSHGSGLAGYNEQFF. CDR3 coding DNA: TGCGCCAGCAGTCACGGATCGGGACTAGCGGGCTACAATGAGCAGTTCTTC. Variable domain in full (rest from reference TRBV5-1 and TRBJ2-1): KAGVTQTPRYLIKTRGQQVTLSCSPISGHRSVSWYQQTPGQGLQFLFEYFSETQRNKGNFPGRFSGRQFSNSRSEMNVSTLELGDSALYLCASSHGSGLAGYNEQFFGPGTRLTVL.

The V call is TRBV6-5, the J call TRBJ1-4; the D is unclear. With 4 bases removed from V and 8 bases from J, the gap between germline ends came to 14 bases. The CDR3 consists of 14 residues. In germline, CDR1 is MNHEY, CDR2 SVGAGI. DNA of the CDR3: TGTGCCAGCAGTTCCAGCGGGCCGGTAGAAAAACTGTTTTTT. Translating gives CASSSSGPVEKLFF.

The J gene is TRBJ2-7, the V gene TRBV5-4; weak D call: TRBD1 (5 bases). The CDR3 is 15 residues long. Trimming pared 4 bases from V and 4 bases from J, leaving 18 bases between. Germline CDR1 SGHNT, CDR2 YYREEE (reference sequence). The CDR3, as DNA: TGTGCCAGCAGCCCTGGTCGGACAATCTCTTACGAGCAGTACTTC. Its translation is CASSPGRTISYEQYF.

CDR3 sequence: CASSDDFTDTQYF. The DNA of the CDR3 is TGTGCCAGCAGTGACGACTTTACAGATACGCAGTATTTT. The V call is TRBV6-4, the J call TRBJ2-3; no firm D call. CDR1 is MRHNA, CDR2 SNTAGT, per germline. V was cut by 2 bases and J by 3 bases, with 6 bases left in between. The CDR3 is 13 amino acids.

J is TRBJ2-7 and V is TRBV5-1; 13 nucleotides line up with TRBD2. V was pared by 1 base and J by 0 bases, with 4 bases of the junction left unmatched. This CDR3 is built from 17 residues. CDR1 is SGHRS and CDR2 is YFSETQ in the germline V gene. CDR3 sequence reads: CASSLRTSGSLSYEQYF. The CDR3 DNA follows: TGCGCCAGCAGCTTGAGGACTAGCGGGAGTCTCTCCTACGAGCAGTACTTC.

V is TRBV19 and J is TRBJ1-5, with D possibly TRBD1 on 6 matching bases. The CDR3 spans 14 residues. Trimming stripped 9 bases from V and 1 base from J, with 13 bases between. Germline V gene data show CDR1 as LNHDA and CDR2 as SQIVND (reference sequence). The CDR3 sequence: CASHHRESNQPQHF. The DNA of the CDR3 is TGTGCCAGCCATCACAGGGAAAGCAATCAGCCCCAGCATTTT.

The chain joins TRBV9 to TRBJ2-7; 9 bases are a match to TRBD2. V lost 0 bases and J lost 4; bases outside the gene matches: 5. CDR1 and CDR2 from the germline V gene are SGDLS and YYNGEE. The CDR3 extends over 15 amino acids. The CDR3 bases are TGTGCCAGCAGCGTAGGAGGGACTAGCCCTTACGAGCAGTACTTC. Protein product: CASSVGGTSPYEQYF.

This chain joins TRBV27 and TRBJ1-2, with a possible D match to TRBD1 (6 bases). Germline V lookup: CDR1 MNHEY, CDR2 SMNVEV (reference sequence). The CDR3 has 14 amino acids. Trimming removed 8 bases from V and 0 bases from J, with 13 bases in between. CDR3 sequence reads: CASLGRGANYGYTF. CDR3 nucleotides: TGTGCCAGCCTCGGCAGGGGCGCTAACTATGGCTACACCTTC.

The V gene is TRBV18, the J gene TRBJ1-5, with 7 bases aligning to TRBD1. V gave up 2 bases and J gave up 4 bases; unmatched junction bases: 8. The CDR3 totals 16 residues. Germline CDR1 reads KGHSH; CDR2 reads LQKENI. Written as DNA, the CDR3 is TGTGCCAGCTCACCATCCGGGGACAGAGCTAATCAGCCCCAGCATTTT. This translates into CASSPSGDRANQPQHF.

The rearrangement uses TRBV6-5 and TRBJ1-1, with 7 bases that match TRBD1. This CDR3 comprises 15 residues. CDR1 and CDR2 from the germline V gene are MNHEY and SVGAGI. V was pared by 0 bases and J by 1 base, with 2 bases of the junction left unmatched. The CDR3 loop is CASSYSGTENTEAFF. The CDR3 DNA sequence: TGTGCCAGCAGTTACTCCGGGACAGAGAACACTGAAGCTTTCTTT.

This chain connects TRBV4-3 to TRBJ1-2; the D is unclear. V lost 0 bases and J 4 bases, leaving 9 bases between the germline ends. The CDR3 consists of 14 residues. Germline-derived CDR1 and CDR2 are LGHNA and YSLEER. The CDR3: CASSQDSSFYGYTF. The CDR3 DNA sequence: TGCGCCAGCAGCCAAGATAGCAGCTTCTATGGCTACACCTTC.

The gene calls are TRBV2 and TRBJ2-1; D gene ambiguous. V was clipped by 3 bases and J by 6 bases, with 15 bases between them. Germline V gene lookup returns CDR1 SNHLY and CDR2 FYNNEI. This CDR3 comprises 15 residues. This CDR3 is CASSEPALLSNEQFF. CDR3 DNA sequence: TGTGCCAGCAGTGAGCCGGCGCTACTAAGCAATGAGCAGTTCTTC.

The rearrangement uses TRBV7-3 and TRBJ2-7; the D is unclear. Germline V CDR1 and CDR2: SGHTA, FQGTGA. This CDR3 is 14 amino acids long. Trimming removed 2 bases at V and 2 bases at J, with 10 bases between. The CDR3 DNA follows: TGTGCCAGCAGCTTATCTCCAGGCCCCTACGAGCAGTACTTC. It yields the protein CASSLSPGPYEQYF.

The chain carries TRBV27 and TRBJ1-1; D gene uncertain. Germline-derived CDR1 and CDR2 are MNHEY and SMNVEV (reference sequence). The CDR3 totals 15 residues. V dropped 3 bases and J dropped 6 bases, with 17 bases sitting between them. The CDR3 protein is CASSLRGWISAEAFF. As DNA, the CDR3 is TGTGCCAGCAGTTTGCGGGGTTGGATTAGCGCTGAAGCTTTCTTT.

The V and J genes are TRBV6-5 and TRBJ1-2; 7 nucleotides match TRBD1. V trimming: 0 bases; J trimming: 7 bases; junction bases outside the gene matches: 5. This CDR3 contains 14 residues. The germline CDR1 and CDR2 sequences are MNHEY and SVGAGI. CDR3 DNA: TGTGCCAGCAGTTACTCGTTAGGGGGCACTGGCTACACCTTC. Protein product: CASSYSLGGTGYTF.